This T cell receptor (beta chain) was captured by sequencing in a study of cytomegalovirus exposure and HLA in healthy donors (TCRdb year 2017). Study-wide context: An earlier analysis of some 550 of the donors reported 276 Gb of sequence data and some 120 million unique TCR beta sequences from 150 million to 200 million T cells. The study used immunosequencing to profile the T cell repertoires of approximately 630 subjects and linked those repertoires to cytomegalovirus serostatus. The aim of the study was to test whether cataloging public T cell receptors could identify signatures of past pathogen exposure. Typing coverage differed by locus: A, B, C, DRB1 and DQB1 were typed in about 620-640 donors, DQA1 in about 510, DPA1 in around 600, and DPB1 in around 490. Across about 370 genotyped donors of the cohort, an average of roughly 250,000 unique TCR beta nucleotide sequences per donor were sequenced, and roughly 20% of those sequences were non-productive. Class I and class II HLA loci were covered by the typing at four-digit resolution. A later analysis re-examined previously published TCR beta repertoires from about 670 donors and added high-resolution HLA genotyping to investigate patterns of TCR occurrence. About 280 gigabases of sequencing data and tens of millions of unique TCR sequences were included in an early release covering roughly 600 HLA-typed donors. To predict cytomegalovirus infection status, the study combined high-throughput TCR immunosequencing, statistical association of individual TCRs with disease status, and machine learning. The genetic ancestry cluster associated with self-reported Caucasian donors included 70% to 85% of the roughly 410 genotyped donors. Five DR-DQ haplotypes were handled as single units for association and clustering because linkage in the cohort was strong. Alongside the repertoire data, information on donor age, sex, ethnicity and CMV serostatus was compiled. In the later analysis, no new phenotypic data were used to find candidate immune exposures; instead, reliance was placed on TCR beta sequences and their occurrence across donors. Every discovery cohort repertoire had been produced on one sequencing platform. In an earlier analysis of a few hundred of the donors, high-throughput TCR beta sequencing was used to judge whether each TCR beta V gene segment behaved as functional or pseudogenic. Genome-wide SNP genotypes for about 65% of the roughly 670 donors were used in a later genetic analysis, which treated that subset as a discovery cohort. Along with the roughly 670-subject first cohort, a separate validation cohort of over a hundred different subjects was used. Broader findings and caveats from the paper: Because the 87-base-pair reads could not distinguish some IMGT-functional V segments, including TRBV6-2 and TRBV6-3, those segments were excluded. An association between a missense DCLRE1C variant and V-gene and J-gene trimming of TCR beta chains was found in a later genetic analysis and replicated in an independent cohort. A later analysis found that HLA-associated TCR beta chains were more clonally expanded and had lower generation probabilities than equally common non-associated chains. Strong co-occurrence of HLA alleles, especially DR and DQ, made assigning TCR associations to individual alleles difficult. A further reported finding was that TCR beta sequences accurately predicted the HLA-A and HLA-B alleles for most subjects in the first cohort. Roughly uniform sequencing depth across donors was assumed in presence/absence analyses, although this assumption may not hold. The authors suggested that the approach could potentially be extended to other disease states and immunological phenotypes. Cytomegalovirus status was reported to be diagnosed by the classifier with high specificity and sensitivity in both the original and validation cohorts. Because counts were too low, about 15 rarely observed V segments, including chromosome 9 orphons, were left out of the earlier analysis of roughly 600 of the donors. Across donors, most TCR sequences were observed very rarely, whereas some public TCRs were present in many individuals. Several of the top co-occurrence clusters appeared to be linked to parvovirus B19, influenza, CMV and Epstein-Barr virus, according to a later analysis. Only TCR beta chains were sequenced in this cohort, and the absence of alpha or paired-chain data limited detectable features. HLA typing was unavailable for some donors at each locus, so association tests used only the typed subset. In a later analysis, most CMV-associated TCR beta chains were found to appear HLA-restricted, with HLA associations seemingly driven largely by CMV exposure. An earlier analysis of approximately 570 of the donors showed that most TCR beta V segments appeared in productive rearrangements either about 90% or about 30% of the time, which broadly matched IMGT annotations. A cluster of highly shared sequence variants was judged likely to represent a technical artifact of the sequencing pipeline. At a false discovery rate of 0.05, a later analysis linked fewer than 20,000 TCR beta sequences to specific HLA alleles. Linkage disequilibrium might explain the correlated functional status among segregating V segments, but an unknown experimental factor could not be ruled out. The study gave a list of some 150 TCR beta chains associated with cytomegalovirus. In a later analysis, the rate of TCR association differed among HLA loci, with DRB1 alleles having the most associated TCRs and HLA-C alleles having the fewest. For the cohort, immune exposure information was limited to CMV serostatus. In vitro tests confirmed that three of the cytomegalovirus-associated TCR beta chains recognize cytomegalovirus antigens. According to a later genetic analysis, donors in an Asian-associated ancestry cluster had fewer N-insertions in productive TCRs than the roughly 660-donor mean.

The CDR3 goes from the cysteine to the phenylalanine over 15 residues. The CDR3 DNA has 45 bases and is translated from base 1. The CDR1 and CDR2 encoded by the germline V gene are SGHVS and FNYEAQ. V drops 5 bases and J drops 1 base, leaving 14 bases in between. The cohort was made up of approximately 670 healthy bone marrow donors. At the time of sampling, all cohort members were nominally healthy, though unrecorded immune exposures were likely present. The donor tested CMV seronegative and was one of the 352 seronegative cohort members. Every donor gave a peripheral blood sample, and the peripheral blood mononuclear cells from that sample were used for TCR beta sequencing. Genomic DNA was extracted from the blood cell samples with the Qiagen DNeasy Blood Extraction Kit. Library construction relied on the immunoSEQ multiplex PCR assay. For the multiplex PCR, a mixture combining 60 forward primers for TCR Vbeta segments and 13 reverse primers for TCR Jbeta segments was used. The CDR3 region of rearranged TCR beta genes was amplified from genomic DNA by a multiplex PCR assay. The amplified TCR beta libraries were sequenced on the Illumina HiSeq System as 87-base-pair reads. The study's processing was this. Across the 700 or so repertoires, a later analysis counted about 81 million unique TCR beta chains, roughly 11 million of which were shared by at least two donors. To remove PCR and sequencing errors, raw reads were error-corrected and collapsed into unique sequences using a nearest-neighbor algorithm that merged closely related sequences. CDR3 sequences were aligned to IMGT reference sequences to assign V, D and J gene segments. For a sequence to be retained, at least a six-nucleotide match to both a V gene segment and a J gene segment was required. Rearrangements were called productive when the CDR3 lacked stop codons and stayed in frame with V and J; all others were non-productive. Following IMGT convention, CDR3 was defined as the stretch from the second conserved V-encoded cysteine to the conserved J-encoded phenylalanine. In an earlier analysis of approximately 500 of the donors, sequences lacking an unambiguous match to a single V gene segment were excluded. An earlier analysis of 500 to 700 of the donors classified V segments as functional when productive rearrangements were above 56.7% and as segregating when the standard deviation between donors was above 5%. A statistical classification framework was built for diagnosing cytomegalovirus status from the catalog of TCR beta chain sequences. A later analysis assigned V and J genes by comparing TCR nucleotide sequences with IMGT/GENE-DB human TR gene sequences. Using the TCRdist pipeline, a later analysis assigned CDR3 sequences along with most-parsimonious VDJ recombination scenarios. In a later analysis, each TCR beta chain was defined by its CDR3 amino acid sequence together with its V-gene family, and reads lacking a unique V-gene family were excluded. To address suspected cross-contamination and a sequencing artifact, a later analysis removed several hundred highly shared, low-generation-probability nucleotide sequences. For each public chain, a later analysis derived a clonal expansion index from normalized ranks of inferred template counts within each repertoire. A later analysis computed generation probabilities with a VDJ recombination model fitted to out-of-frame rearrangements, and checked the results against IGoR. A later analysis scored TCR-TCR, TCR-HLA and TCR-CMV co-occurrence with hypergeometric tests, applying a repertoire-size bias correction to TCR pairs. In a later analysis, false discovery rates were estimated by permuting HLA or CMV assignments 20 times. In a later analysis, co-occurring TCRs were grouped using DBSCAN, and TCRdist sequence similarity was added for clustering within HLA-allele-positive subsets. Repertoires with fewer than 30,000 or more than 120,000 public chains were left out of co-occurrence clustering, as were five repertoires with anomalous nucleotide sharing. In its TCRdb copy, this immuneACCESS table keeps in-frame sequences only and misses some clones. Where compared with another copy, unresolved V genes explain less than half of these, and the others have no known cause. V, J and clone size are those of that table, while D and trimming were read from the DNA. This sample gives around 94,000 clones in total; around 85% of them show up just once. The ten largest clones add up to around 2.3% of the sample.

This clone was seen more than once but under ten times. What antigen it recognizes has not been identified. The sample holds no much larger clone one base away, and base qualities are not on file. The chain couples TRBV7-6 to TRBJ1-1, with TRBD1 perhaps the D gene, on 5 matching bases. Sequences were obtained from PBMCs. The receptor was derived from a man aged 18 to 29 in good health and CMV-seronegative. The nucleotides are TGTGCCAGCAGCCGAAAACCCGGGGGGAACACTGAAGCTTTCTTT. This translates into CASSRKPGGNTEAFF.